A single sample is the source of the 13 T cell receptor beta chains below, sequenced in a study of spatial heterogeneity in lung cancer. TCRdb reprocessed the 5' RACE reads with MiXCR, giving one entry per CDR3 protein. The repertoire has about 23,000 distinct CDR3 sequences, 3% to 3.5% of them found once; the top ten carry under 35%. Time point indicated: sample taken at primary tumor resection. Unsorted whole RNA samples from tumor, nontumor lung or frozen PBMC were sequenced. The sample here was PBMCs, taken at surgery. These receptors were collected from a female donor with early-stage non-small cell lung cancer.

This clonotype came up many times. The chain is built from TRBV6-5 and TRBJ2-5; 9 bases are shared with TRBD1. CDR1 and CDR2 from the germline V gene are MNHEY and SVGAGI. The CDR3 spans 16 residues. V lost 1 base and J lost 3; bases outside the gene matches: 6. CDR3 nucleotides: TGTGCCAGCAGTTACTACTACAGGGGGCGCGAAGAGACCCAGTACTTC. Translation gives CASSYYYRGREETQYF.

This clonotype was detected a few times. The chain links TRBV7-9 to TRBJ1-1; perhaps TRBD1 as D (5 bases). There are 14 residues in the CDR3. The germline CDR1 and CDR2 sequences are SEHNR and FQNEAQ (reference sequence). Deletions cut 1 base from V and 0 bases from J, with 6 bases between. The CDR3 nucleotides are TGTGCCAGCAGCTTAGGAGGGGTGAACACTGAAGCTTTCTTT. Encoded protein: CASSLGGVNTEAFF.

This clonotype was picked up many times. The chain couples TRBV7-9 to TRBJ2-1, with D possibly TRBD2 on 6 matching bases. The V and J ends lost 2 bases and 6 bases respectively, with 11 bases between them. Germline V lookup: CDR1 SEHNR, CDR2 FQNEAQ (reference sequence). This CDR3 has 14 residues. The chain's CDR3 is CASSLRTTPNEQFF. As DNA, the CDR3 is TGTGCCAGCAGCTTAAGGACTACCCCCAATGAGCAGTTCTTC. The full variable domain, in which reference TRBV7-9 and TRBJ2-1 provide the parts outside the CDR3, is DTGVSQNPRHKITKRGQNVTFRCDPISEHNRLYWYRQTLGQGPEFLTYFQNEAQLEKSRLLSDRFSAERPKGSFSTLEIQRTEQGDSAMYLCASSLRTTPNEQFFGPGTRLTVL.

This clonotype was counted at least ten times. The rearrangement joins TRBV12-3 or TRBV12-4 to TRBJ2-1, with 14 bases fitting TRBD2. The CDR3 is 15 residues long. The trim removed 7 bases at V and 7 bases at J, leaving 6 bases unmatched. The CDR3, as DNA: TGTGCCAGCACCAGACTAGCGGGAGGGCCAAATGAGCAGTTCTTC. Protein product: CASTRLAGGPNEQFF.

This clonotype has ten or more counts. This rearrangement joins TRBV6-1 to TRBJ2-5; D gene unclear. V was cut by 8 bases and J by 0 bases, with 10 bases left in between. Germline CDR1 and CDR2: MNHNS and SASEGT. The CDR3 totals 13 residues. The CDR3 nucleotides read TGTGCCAGCTTAGGACCAGACCAAGAGACCCAGTACTTC. Amino acid sequence: CASLGPDQETQYF.

In its sample, this clonotype was seen many times. The chain recombines TRBV7-9 with TRBJ2-3; the D gene is possibly TRBD2 (7 bases). The germline V gene has CDR1 SEHNR and CDR2 FQNEAQ (reference sequence). CDR3 length equals 16 residues. Trimming pared 5 bases from V and 4 bases from J, leaving 19 bases between. The CDR3, as DNA: TGTGCCAGCAGCCCGCTGGGGGGGGCGCTCGCAGATACGCAGTATTTT. Encoded protein: CASSPLGGALADTQYF.

This clonotype has a count of ten or more. J is TRBJ2-3 and V is TRBV29-1; perhaps TRBD1 as D (5 bases). This CDR3 comprises 14 residues. Trimming left V 6 bases short and J 4 bases short, with 17 bases between. The germline gives CDR1 SQVTM, CDR2 ANQGSEA. The CDR3 DNA sequence: TGCAGCGTGGGGCTTTACGCGGCCCCAGATACGCAGTATTTT. Its protein is CSVGLYAAPDTQYF.

The V gene is TRBV7-2, the J gene TRBJ2-1, with TRBD2 identical over 9 bases. This CDR3 region has 15 residues. The junction had 7 bases not matched to a gene; V was cut back by 2 bases and J by 8 bases. The V gene's germline CDR1 is SGHTA and CDR2 FQGNSA. The CDR3 loop is CASSLLAGANDEQFF. DNA of the CDR3: TGTGCCAGCAGCTTATTAGCGGGAGCGAACGATGAGCAGTTCTTC.

Ten or more counts support this clonotype. This chain uses TRBV10-2 with TRBJ1-2; D unresolved. In germline, CDR1 is WSHSY, CDR2 SAAADI. Trimming removed 4 bases from V and 3 bases from J, with 9 bases in between. The CDR3 totals 13 residues. Here the CDR3 reads CASSGVGDYGYTF. The CDR3 DNA follows: TGCGCCAGCAGTGGGGTCGGTGACTATGGCTACACCTTC.

This clonotype was found many times. J is TRBJ1-2 and V is TRBV20-1; a weak D match, TRBD1 (6 bases). The CDR3 spans 12 residues. The germline V and J ends were trimmed by 6 bases and 4 bases, with 12 bases remaining between them. Germline CDR1 DFQATT, CDR2 SNEGSKA (reference sequence). The CDR3: CSAPDRLYGYTF. The CDR3 DNA sequence: TGCAGTGCCCCTGACAGGCTCTATGGCTACACCTTC.

As for this clonotype: A much more abundant neighbour one base away suggests this may be a read error. CDR3 in amino acids: CASSLVALGDYGYTF. The CDR3 DNA reads TGTGCCAGCAGCCTGGTGGCACTGGGGGACTATGGCTACACCTTC. V usage is TRBV7-9 and J usage is TRBJ1-2; weak D call: TRBD1 (5 bases). Trimming shortened V by 5 bases and J by 3 bases, and 16 bases separated the two germline ends. CDR3 length: 15 residues. Germline CDR1 and CDR2: SEHNR and FQNEAQ (reference sequence).

This clonotype qualifies as medium-sized. This chain joins TRBV11-1 and TRBJ2-7; tentative D call: TRBD2 (6 bases). Trimming took off 1 base at V and 6 bases at J, with 19 bases between the two ends. Germline V CDR1 and CDR2: SGHAT, FQDESV (reference sequence). There are 16 residues in the CDR3. The CDR3 DNA follows: TGTGCCAGCAGCTTAGAAGTATTTGGCCGGAGGGGCGAGCAGTACTTC. This codes for CASSLEVFGRRGEQYF.

This clonotype was counted at least ten times. This chain links TRBV6-6 with TRBJ1-3; D not certain. The germline V gene encodes CDR1 MNHNY and CDR2 SVGAGI (reference sequence). The CDR3 covers 15 residues. The V end was cut by 0 bases, the J end by 0 bases, with 6 bases between. CDR3 sequence (DNA): TGTGCCAGCAGTTACTCTCCAGACTCTGGAAACACCATATATTTT. It specifies CASSYSPDSGNTIYF.